The next 31 T cell receptor beta chains were all read from a single sample in a study of cytomegalovirus exposure and HLA in healthy donors. The PCR ran on 60 Vbeta and 13 Jbeta primers. The table came from immunoSEQ multiplex PCR; TCRdb's copy has only in-frame clones and leaves some out. The sample includes about 130,000 clones, roughly 18% seen only once; the top ten take approximately 2.9%. Sequencing was performed on PBMCs. The source of these receptors is a female donor in good health and CMV-seropositive.

This chain links TRBV14 with TRBJ2-7; 12 bases agree with TRBD1. Germline V gives CDR1 SGHDN, CDR2 FVKESK. CDR3 length: 15 amino acids. The J segment lost 6 bases and the V segment lost 3 bases, leaving 6 bases of the junction unmatched. The CDR3: CASSHRDRGLGEQYF. The CDR3 DNA reads as TGTGCCAGCAGCCACCGGGACAGGGGGCTTGGCGAGCAGTACTTC.

The V call is TRBV7-2, the J call TRBJ2-2; 9 bases match TRBD2. V shed 4 bases, J shed 4 bases, and the junction held 7 bases outside the gene matches. Germline loops: CDR1 SGHTA, CDR2 FQGNSA. The CDR3 extends over 16 amino acids. CDR3: CASSSRTSVVTGELFF. In DNA, the CDR3 is TGTGCCAGCAGCTCCAGGACTAGCGTAGTCACCGGGGAGCTGTTTTTT.

The CDR3 nucleotides are TGTGCCAGCAGCGTAGGATTAGCGGGGTACCAAGAGACCCAGTACTTC. Protein sequence: CASSVGLAGYQETQYF. The rearrangement joins TRBV9 to TRBJ2-5, with 8 bases matching TRBD2. This CDR3 has 16 amino acids. CDR1 and CDR2 from the germline V gene are SGDLS and YYNGEE. V trimming: 0 bases; J trimming: 0 bases; junction bases outside the gene matches: 4.

This clone was detected a few times. V and J are TRBV27 and TRBJ1-2; no clear D gene. Germline CDR1 is MNHEY and CDR2 is SMNVEV (reference sequence). The ends were cut back, 3 bases at V and 8 bases at J, with 13 bases in the middle. CDR3 length: 13 residues. The CDR3 nucleotides are TGTGCCAGCAGTTTTCCGGGAGGTGAGGGCTACACCTTC. Translated: CASSFPGGEGYTF.

This clone was seen a few times. The rearrangement uses TRBV7-8 and TRBJ1-2; 8 nucleotides match TRBD1. V trimming: 2 bases; J trimming: 7 bases; junction bases outside the gene matches: 6. The CDR3 has 14 amino acids. Germline lookup yields CDR1 SGHVS and CDR2 FQNEAQ. The CDR3 DNA reads as TGTGCCAGCAGCTTACAGGGGGCGCGTAGTGGCTACACCTTC. It codes for CASSLQGARSGYTF.

This clone was detected only a few times. The genes are TRBV7-2 and TRBJ2-5, with 7 bases matching TRBD1. Germline values: CDR1 SGHTA, CDR2 FQGNSA. J gave up 3 bases and V 2 bases, and 9 bases lay outside the gene matches. This CDR3 is 16 amino acids long. CDR3 sequence (DNA): TGTGCCAGCAGCTTATATAGGGGCCAGGGGGAAGAGACCCAGTACTTC. Encoded protein: CASSLYRGQGEETQYF.

The J gene is TRBJ1-2, the V gene TRBV6-4; no clear D gene. The CDR3 contains 13 residues. Per the germline V gene, CDR1 is MRHNA and CDR2 is SNTAGT. V was shortened by 6 bases and J by 8 bases, with 16 bases between the two germline ends. The CDR3 nucleotides are TGTGCCAGCAGACAACCCCCGGGTCTAGGCTACACCTTC. Translating it yields CASRQPPGLGYTF.

The rearrangement joins TRBV6-6 to TRBJ1-6; 8 bases are shared with TRBD1. Germline CDR1 reads MNHNY; CDR2 reads SVGAGI (reference sequence). This CDR3 region has 15 residues. V lost 2 bases and J lost 6; bases outside the gene matches: 3. Here the CDR3 DNA reads TGTGCCAGCAGTTACCCCGGACAGGGTAATTCACCCCTCCACTTT. Amino acids: CASSYPGQGNSPLHF.

This clone was recorded a few times. The genes are TRBV2 and TRBJ2-5, with 8 bases identical to TRBD1. This CDR3 spans 16 amino acids. Germline lookup yields CDR1 SNHLY and CDR2 FYNNEI. The trim removed 8 bases at V and 5 bases at J, leaving 16 bases unmatched. This CDR3 reads CASGGQAGPIGETQYF. In nucleotides, the CDR3 is TGTGCCAGCGGGGGACAGGCAGGCCCGATTGGGGAGACCCAGTACTTC.

The V gene is TRBV6-5, the J gene TRBJ1-5; D is uncertain. Germline V gene lookup returns CDR1 MNHEY and CDR2 SVGAGI. Trimming shortened V by 5 bases and J by 2 bases, and 13 bases separated the two germline ends. This CDR3 has 15 residues. The CDR3 DNA reads TGTGCCAGCAGTCTGTCGGGTGTGGGCAATCAGCCCCAGCATTTT. Translated, it gives CASSLSGVGNQPQHF.

This clone was picked up a small number of times. The V gene is TRBV29-1, the J gene TRBJ1-1, with no clear D. The CDR3 spans 12 residues. V lost 5 bases to trimming and J lost 0 bases, with 7 bases between them. The germline V gene has CDR1 SQVTM and CDR2 ANQGSEA. CDR3: CSVLEMNTEAFF. The CDR3, as DNA: TGCAGCGTTCTTGAGATGAACACTGAAGCTTTCTTT.

This chain joins TRBV18 and TRBJ2-3; D is perhaps TRBD2 (7 bases). From germline, CDR1 is KGHSH and CDR2 LQKENI. There are 14 residues in the CDR3. The V gene lost 10 bases and the J gene lost 3 bases, with 17 bases spanning the gap. This CDR3 reads CATSARGGTDTQYF. DNA for the CDR3: TGTGCCACAAGTGCTAGGGGGGGGACAGATACGCAGTATTTT.

The chain links TRBV5-4 to TRBJ1-6; perhaps TRBD1 as D (6 bases). In germline, CDR1 is SGHNT, CDR2 YYREEE (reference sequence). This CDR3 is 12 amino acids long. Trimming took 4 bases from V and 10 from J, leaving 9 bases between them. CDR3 amino acids: CASSAGDSPLHF. CDR3 in DNA: TGTGCCAGCAGCGCAGGGGACTCACCCCTCCACTTT.

This clone was counted a few times. V and J are TRBV4-3 and TRBJ1-5; D not resolved. The CDR3 spans 13 residues. Trimming cost V 1 base and J 6 bases, with 7 bases left between them. Germline-derived CDR1 and CDR2 are LGHNA and YSLEER. The CDR3 is CASSQVFGQPQHF. CDR3 in DNA: TGCGCCAGCAGCCAAGTGTTCGGTCAGCCCCAGCATTTT.

This clone is classed as medium-sized (0.01 to 0.1%). This chain's CDR3 is CASRRRGGSHSGNTIYF. CDR3 bases: TGTGCCAGCAGAAGAAGGGGCGGGAGTCATTCCGGAAACACCATATATTTT. The chain couples TRBV13 to TRBJ1-3; tentatively, D is TRBD1 (5 bases). Germline V gene lookup returns CDR1 PRHDT and CDR2 FYEKMQ (reference sequence). The CDR3 has 17 residues. V was clipped by 6 bases and J by 4 bases, with 22 bases between them. Complete variable domain (other parts from reference TRBV13 and TRBJ1-3): AAGVIQSPRHLIKEKRETATLKCYPIPRHDTVYWYQQGPGQDPQFLISFYEKMQSDKGSIPDRFSAQQFSDYHSELNMSSLELGDSALYFCASRRRGGSHSGNTIYFGEGSWLTVV.

The rearrangement links TRBV5-1 to TRBJ2-4; maybe TRBD2 (5 bases). Trimming took off 1 base at V and 4 bases at J, with 9 bases between the two ends. The CDR3 covers 14 residues. CDR1 is SGHRS, CDR2 YFSETQ, per germline. CDR3 loop: CASSLSQRKNIQYF. CDR3 DNA sequence: TGCGCCAGCAGCTTGAGCCAGCGGAAAAACATTCAGTACTTC.

Only a few counts were recorded for this clone. The J gene is TRBJ1-4, the V gene TRBV18, with a possible D match to TRBD1 (6 bases). Germline assignment: CDR1 KGHSH and CDR2 LQKENI. The CDR3 contains 14 residues. V was shortened by 3 bases and J by 11 bases, with 16 bases between the two germline ends. The CDR3 loop reads CASSPLTGLDKLFF. The CDR3 region has the DNA TGTGCCAGCTCACCGTTAACAGGGTTGGACAAACTGTTTTTT.

The CDR3 sequence: CASSLGDRGYQETQYF. Here the CDR3 DNA reads TGTGCCAGCAGCTTAGGGGACAGGGGGTACCAAGAGACCCAGTACTTC. The rearrangement joins TRBV7-9 to TRBJ2-5; 11 bases map to TRBD1. CDR1 is SEHNR, CDR2 FQNEAQ, per germline (reference sequence). This CDR3 region has 16 residues. With V trimmed by 1 base and J by 0 bases, 1 base remained unmatched.

The chain links TRBV29-1 to TRBJ2-1, with 13 bases identical to TRBD2. The CDR3 runs to 18 residues. Per the germline V gene, CDR1 is SQVTM and CDR2 is ANQGSEA. The trim removed 1 base at V and 1 base at J, leaving 7 bases unmatched. For the CDR3, the DNA is TGCAGCGTTGAAGGGGGACTAGCGGGATTTCGGTCCTACAATGAGCAGTTCTTC. It yields the protein CSVEGGLAGFRSYNEQFF.

The genes are TRBV28 and TRBJ2-2; 9 bases are a match to TRBD2. Germline lookup yields CDR1 MDHEN and CDR2 SYDVKM. There are 14 residues in the CDR3. With 3 bases clipped from V and 5 bases from J, the junction kept 1 base outside the gene matches. Here the CDR3 DNA reads TGTGCCAGCAGTTTGGCGGGGGGGACCGGGGAGCTGTTTTTT. Amino acid sequence: CASSLAGGTGELFF.

This clone was seen only a few times. The chain is built from TRBV6-5 and TRBJ1-2; TRBD1 is a possible D gene (5 bases). V gave up 1 base and J gave up 4 bases, with 13 bases separating them. Germline V lookup: CDR1 MNHEY, CDR2 SVGAGI. The length of the CDR3 is 15 residues. The CDR3 spells CASSYLDTGSYGYTF. CDR3 sequence (DNA): TGTGCCAGCAGTTACTTGGACACTGGTAGCTATGGCTACACCTTC.

The rearrangement links TRBV10-2 to TRBJ2-5; D unresolved. This CDR3 region has 13 residues. The germline V gene encodes CDR1 WSHSY and CDR2 SAAADI. Trimming left V 3 bases short and J 5 bases short, with 10 bases between. The CDR3 is CASSDGRSETQYF. In DNA form, the CDR3 reads TGCGCCAGCAGTGACGGCAGGTCGGAGACCCAGTACTTC.

The chain has TRBV5-6 and TRBJ2-5; 7 nucleotides agree with TRBD1. The CDR3 spans 14 residues. The V gene end was trimmed by 4 bases and the J gene end by 2 bases; junction bases not matched to a gene: 5. Germline V lookup: CDR1 SGHDT, CDR2 YYEEEE. Here the CDR3 reads CASSVTGIQETQYF. In DNA form, the CDR3 reads TGTGCCAGCAGCGTGACAGGGATACAAGAGACCCAGTACTTC.

J is TRBJ1-1 and V is TRBV2; unclear D gene. The CDR3 is 14 residues long. Germline CDR1 SNHLY, CDR2 FYNNEI. Between the trimmed V and J ends, which lost 7 bases and 0 bases, there was a span of 12 bases. This CDR3 reads CASKSQALNTEAFF. The CDR3 region has the DNA TGTGCCAGCAAATCCCAGGCGTTGAACACTGAAGCTTTCTTT.

The rearrangement uses TRBV19 and TRBJ2-7; 8 bases map to TRBD1. Trimming took 9 bases from V and 4 from J; bases not matched to a gene: 5. The CDR3 sequence is 12 residues long. Germline-derived CDR1 and CDR2 are LNHDA and SQIVND (reference sequence). CDR3 amino acids: CASEDREYEQYF. In DNA, the CDR3 is TGTGCCAGCGAGGACAGGGAGTACGAGCAGTACTTC. Based on the CDR3 plus reference TRBV19 and TRBJ2-7, the full variable domain is DGGITQSPKYLFRKEGQNVTLSCEQNLNHDAMYWYRQDPGQGLRLIYYSQIVNDFQKGDIAEGYSVSREKKESFPLTVTSAQKNPTAFYLCASEDREYEQYFGPGTRLTVT.

This clone has only a few counts. V gene TRBV5-4 combines with J gene TRBJ2-1; tentative D call: TRBD1 (5 bases). Germline-derived CDR1 and CDR2 are SGHNT and YYREEE (reference sequence). V lost 7 bases and J lost 6, with 8 bases in between. The length of the CDR3 is 11 residues. CDR3 loop: CASYQGNEQFF. DNA of the CDR3: TGTGCCAGCTATCAGGGCAATGAGCAGTTCTTC.

This clone showed up just once. The genes are TRBV27 and TRBJ2-7, with a tentative D call TRBD2 (6 bases). CDR3 size: 17 residues. V gave up 0 bases and J gave up 1 base, with 16 bases separating them. Germline CDR1 MNHEY, CDR2 SMNVEV (reference sequence). CDR3 bases: TGTGCCAGCAGTTTATCCCTTTTGGGGGGTCCTTCCTACGAGCAGTACTTC. It specifies CASSLSLLGGPSYEQYF.

V usage is TRBV2 and J usage is TRBJ2-7, with D perhaps matching TRBD2 (5 bases). The CDR3 has 14 amino acids. V shed 2 bases and J shed 2 bases, with 10 bases lying between them. Germline CDR1 is SNHLY and CDR2 is FYNNEI. CDR3: CASSERGLAYEQYF. The CDR3 DNA is TGTGCCAGCAGTGAACGGGGTCTTGCCTACGAGCAGTACTTC.

The chain is built from TRBV20-1 and TRBJ2-1; D perhaps matches TRBD1 (6 bases). The germline V gene encodes CDR1 DFQATT and CDR2 SNEGSKA (reference sequence). CDR3 length equals 11 residues. The germline V and J ends were trimmed by 1 base and 9 bases, with 7 bases remaining between them. The CDR3: CSARARGEQFF. CDR3 coding DNA: TGCAGTGCTAGAGCCAGGGGTGAGCAGTTCTTC.

The V call is TRBV5-6, the J call TRBJ2-7, with 8 bases matching TRBD2. Germline assignment: CDR1 SGHDT and CDR2 YYEEEE. The CDR3 totals 15 residues. With 0 bases clipped from V and 3 bases from J, the junction kept 5 bases outside the gene matches. CDR3 nucleotides: TGTGCCAGCAGCTTGGTGGCGGCGGGAGGCTACGAGCAGTACTTC. Protein product: CASSLVAAGGYEQYF. The full variable domain, rest sourced from reference TRBV5-6 and TRBJ2-7, is DAGVTQSPTHLIKTRGQQVTLRCSPKSGHDTVSWYQQALGQGPQFIFQYYEEEERQRGNFPDRFSGHQFPNYSSELNVNALLLGDSALYLCASSLVAAGGYEQYFGPGTRLTVT.

The chain couples TRBV4-1 to TRBJ2-3; maybe TRBD2 (6 bases). Germline V CDR1 and CDR2: MGHRA, YSYEKL. The V end lost 4 bases, the J end lost 1 base, and 12 bases lay between the germline ends. The CDR3 runs to 15 residues. CDR3 in amino acids: CASSLRGGGTDTQYF. The CDR3 DNA reads as TGCGCCAGCAGCCTGCGGGGTGGAGGCACAGATACGCAGTATTTT.